The count of the clone carrying this T cell receptor (beta chain) is one. Original processing methods: Estimated nucleated cell counts came from reference gene primer amplification. TCRdb's table, derived via immunoSEQ multiplex PCR, lists solely in-frame clones and lacks some. V, J and clone size are those of that table, while D and trimming were read from the DNA. The sample contains 250,000 or so clones, around nine tenths of which appear only once. This entry comes from a study of blood T cell repertoires in COVID-19. The overall study: COVID-19 samples from acute and convalescent phases originated in the United States, Italy and Spain. PBMCs, B-cell-depleted T cells, or T cells provided the cDNA or gDNA that made up the material.

The CDR3 is 15 residues long. With 4 bases clipped from V and 5 bases from J, the junction kept 8 bases outside the gene matches. Germline V gives CDR1 SGHVS, CDR2 FNYEAQ. The J gene is TRBJ2-3, the V gene TRBV7-6; 8 positions agree with TRBD2. Input material: peripheral blood. The source is a woman aged 40 to 50 who had recovered from COVID-19. CDR3 loop: CASSSKSGGGDTQYF. CDR3 bases: TGTGCCAGCAGCTCCAAGAGCGGGGGTGGAGATACGCAGTATTTT. The variable domain in full, completed from reference TRBV7-6 and TRBJ2-3, reads GAGVSQSPRYKVTKRGQDVALRCDPISGHVSLYWYRQALGQGPEFLTYFNYEAQQDKSGLPNDRFSAERPEGSISTLTIQRTEQRDSAMYRCASSSKSGGGDTQYFGPGTRLTVL.